Each of the 28 T cell receptor beta chains below was sequenced from the same sample in a study of circulating CD8 cells and anti-PD-1 response in melanoma. TCR libraries were prepared from approximately 15 ng of total RNA with the QIAseq Immune Repertoire TCR panel. TCRdb re-called the reads with MiXCR, one entry per CDR3 protein. The table includes under 500 distinct CDR3 sequences, more than 8% detected once. Four subsets defined by PD-1 and/or TIGIT were sorted from live CD3+CD8+TCRalphabeta+ cells. The material sequenced was CD8+ T cells from PBMCs, taken at baseline or after one month of anti-PD-1 therapy (not recorded which). The origin of the receptors is a human donor with melanoma.

This rearrangement joins TRBV2 to TRBJ2-5; maybe TRBD1 (6 bases). The CDR3 is 15 amino acids. The germline V and J ends were trimmed by 5 bases and 4 bases, with 17 bases remaining between them. The germline V gene encodes CDR1 SNHLY and CDR2 FYNNEI. CDR3 protein: CASSPLGGRGETQYF. DNA of the CDR3: TGTGCCAGCAGTCCCCTTGGGGGCCGGGGAGAGACCCAGTACTTC.

By frequency in the sample, this clonotype is medium-sized. The chain employs TRBV19 and TRBJ1-1; possibly TRBD1 for D (5 bases). CDR3 length equals 15 residues. V lost 7 bases, J lost 6 bases, and 21 bases lay in between. Germline CDR1 reads LNHDA; CDR2 reads SQIVND (reference sequence). Here the CDR3 DNA reads TGTGCCAGTAAGGGGTTGTTGGGATCGGCCTCTGAAGCTTTCTTT. Protein sequence: CASKGLLGSASEAFF.

Judged by abundance, this clonotype is hyperexpanded. The rearrangement uses TRBV4-3 and TRBJ1-1; a possible D gene is TRBD1 (6 bases). The germline gives CDR1 LGHNA, CDR2 YSLEER. V was cut by 2 bases and J by 5 bases, with 15 bases left in between. The CDR3 has 15 amino acids. CDR3 sequence reads: CASSQPRGLTTEAFF. The CDR3 bases are TGCGCCAGCAGCCAACCCAGGGGACTTACTACTGAAGCTTTCTTT.

By share, this clonotype counts as large (0.1 to 1%). The V call is TRBV7-2, the J call TRBJ2-1; D not resolved. Trimming stripped 8 bases from V and 4 bases from J, with 12 bases between. The CDR3 is made up of 13 amino acids. Looked up from germline, CDR1 is SGHTA and CDR2 is FQGNSA. The CDR3 DNA follows: TGTGCCAGCGGTGTTCTTTCTTACAATGAGCAGTTCTTC. It translates to CASGVLSYNEQFF.

This clonotype qualifies as medium-sized. The chain has TRBV20-1 and TRBJ1-2; 8 bases map to TRBD1. CDR1 and CDR2 (germline): DFQATT, SNEGSKA (reference sequence). With 5 bases clipped from V and 5 bases from J, the junction kept 4 bases outside the gene matches. The CDR3 sequence is 12 residues long. CDR3 in amino acids: CSAPDREYGYTF. CDR3 coding DNA: TGCAGTGCTCCGGACAGGGAGTATGGCTACACCTTC.

This clonotype is deemed medium-sized (0.01 to 0.1%). The V and J genes are TRBV19 and TRBJ1-4, with a weak D call TRBD1 (5 bases). Germline loops: CDR1 LNHDA, CDR2 SQIVND (reference sequence). Trimming took off 11 bases at V and 6 bases at J, with 13 bases between the two ends. This CDR3 spans 12 amino acids. CDR3 loop: CASRDGDEKLFF. The CDR3 region has the DNA TGTGCCTCCCGGGACGGAGATGAAAAACTGTTTTTT.

This clonotype counts as large. The rearrangement links TRBV12-3 or TRBV12-4 to TRBJ1-2; D perhaps matches TRBD1 (5 bases). Trimming took off 3 bases at V and 2 bases at J, with 13 bases between the two ends. The CDR3 extends over 15 amino acids. The CDR3 here is CASSFSGTANYGYTF. The CDR3 bases are TGTGCCAGCAGTTTTTCTGGGACCGCGAACTATGGCTACACCTTC.

The genes are TRBV19 and TRBJ1-1; 8 bases match TRBD1. CDR1 and CDR2 (germline): LNHDA, SQIVND (reference sequence). The ends lost 2 bases at V and 1 base at J; junction bases unmatched: 0. The CDR3 contains 14 residues. The CDR3 coding sequence is TGTGCCAGTAGTATAACAGGGGGGAACACTGAAGCTTTCTTT. It codes for CASSITGGNTEAFF.

The chain has TRBV2 and TRBJ2-1; 10 bases line up with TRBD2. The CDR3 loop spans 15 amino acids. The junction had 2 bases not matched to a gene; V was cut back by 2 bases and J by 4 bases. Germline V CDR1 and CDR2: SNHLY, FYNNEI. The CDR3 loop reads CASSETSGAYNEQFF. DNA of the CDR3: TGTGCCAGCAGTGAAACTAGCGGGGCGTACAATGAGCAGTTCTTC.

Only a few counts were recorded for this clonotype. This sequence may be a read error, since a much larger clone differs from it by one base. The genes are TRBV9 and TRBJ2-3; D might be TRBD1 (6 bases). Per germline, CDR1 SGDLS and CDR2 YYNGEE. This CDR3 is built from 13 residues. The CDR3 sequence is CASTQGDTDTRYF. Written as DNA, the CDR3 is TGTGCCAGCACACAGGGCGACACAGATACGCGGTATTTT.

Within the sample, this clonotype is medium-sized (0.01 to 0.1%). The J gene is TRBJ1-3, the V gene TRBV28; D gene unclear. CDR1 and CDR2 from the germline V gene are MDHEN and SYDVKM. There are 16 residues in the CDR3. Trimming took off 2 bases at V and 0 bases at J, with 11 bases between the two ends. The CDR3 DNA sequence: TGTGCCAGCAGTTTAGGACTGAAGCCCTCTGGAAACACCATATATTTT. It is translated as CASSLGLKPSGNTIYF.

This clonotype is large. The rearrangement joins TRBV5-5 to TRBJ2-3; unclear D gene. The CDR3 covers 13 residues. From germline, CDR1 is SGHKS and CDR2 YYEKEE (reference sequence). Trimming left V 4 bases short and J 4 bases short, with 10 bases between. The CDR3 loop is CASSLDRSDTQYF. The CDR3 DNA is TGTGCCAGCAGCCTCGACCGCTCAGATACGCAGTATTTT.

In its sample, this clonotype is medium-sized. The J gene is TRBJ2-7, the V gene TRBV20-1, with 7 positions matching TRBD1. Trimming removed 4 bases from V and 3 bases from J; junction bases left unmatched: 6. Germline V gives CDR1 DFQATT, CDR2 SNEGSKA (reference sequence). This CDR3 is 13 amino acids long. The CDR3 bases are TGCAGTGCTACACGCACAGGGGACTACGAGCAGTACTTC. Its protein is CSATRTGDYEQYF.

Judged by abundance, this clonotype is large. The chain uses TRBV4-1 and TRBJ2-7, with D perhaps matching TRBD2 (5 bases). This CDR3 is 15 amino acids long. Germline V gene sequence: CDR1 MGHRA, CDR2 YSYEKL. The V end was cut by 4 bases, the J end by 0 bases, with 13 bases between. CDR3 nucleotides: TGCGCCAGCAGCCCCTCTCCGGACTTCTCCTACGAGCAGTACTTC. Protein sequence: CASSPSPDFSYEQYF.

Judged by abundance, this clonotype is large. The chain has TRBV28 and TRBJ1-5; maybe TRBD1 (6 bases). Deletions cut 2 bases from V and 8 bases from J, with 13 bases between. Germline values: CDR1 MDHEN, CDR2 SYDVKM. CDR3 length equals 14 residues. CDR3 protein: CASSLEGGLEPQHF. In DNA, the CDR3 is TGTGCCAGCAGTTTAGAGGGGGGTCTGGAGCCCCAGCATTTT.

In its sample, this clonotype is large (0.1 to 1%). The chain combines TRBV27 with TRBJ2-3; TRBD1 agrees at 7 bases. CDR1 and CDR2 (germline): MNHEY, SMNVEV (reference sequence). V gave up 8 bases and J gave up 5 bases; unmatched junction bases: 10. CDR3 size: 14 residues. The CDR3 here is CASRMAGGVDTQYF. The CDR3 bases are TGTGCCAGCCGGATGGCAGGGGGAGTAGATACGCAGTATTTT.

This clonotype ranks as medium-sized (0.01 to 0.1%). A much larger clone differs from this one at a single base, so this may be a read error. The chain couples TRBV12-3 or TRBV12-4 to TRBJ2-2; unclear D gene. The CDR3 has 17 residues. With 5 bases removed from V and 4 bases from J, the gap between germline ends came to 20 bases. CDR3 nucleotides: TGTGCCAGCAGTACATTCCGGGCCATACAAAGCACCGGGGAGCTGTTTTTT. Residues: CASSTFRAIQSTGELFF.

This clonotype counts as large. The J gene is TRBJ1-1, the V gene TRBV29-1; D remains unclear. CDR1 is SQVTM and CDR2 is ANQGSEA in the germline V gene. Trimming took off 5 bases at V and 6 bases at J, with 7 bases between the two ends. The CDR3 has 10 residues. CDR3: CSVPEPEAFF. The CDR3, as DNA: TGCAGCGTTCCAGAACCTGAAGCTTTCTTT. Full variable domain (rest looked up from reference TRBV29-1 and TRBJ1-1): SAVISQKPSRDICQRGTSLTIQCQVDSQVTMMFWYRQQPGQSLTLIATANQGSEATYESGFVIDKFPISRPNLTFSTLTVSNMSPEDSSIYLCSVPEPEAFFGQGTRLTVV.

This clonotype is large. The gene calls are TRBV7-2 and TRBJ2-1; D remains ambiguous. Per the germline V gene, CDR1 is SGHTA and CDR2 is FQGNSA. V gave up 3 bases and J gave up 8 bases, with 5 bases separating them. The CDR3 has 11 residues. CDR3 sequence (DNA): TGTGCCAGCAGCTTTTCGCATGAGCAGTTCTTC. It encodes CASSFSHEQFF.

By frequency in the sample, this clonotype is medium-sized. This rearrangement joins TRBV20-1 to TRBJ1-1; 11 nucleotides match TRBD1. V lost 5 bases to trimming and J lost 4 bases; unmatched junction nucleotides: 6. This CDR3 is built from 14 residues. Germline-derived CDR1 and CDR2 are DFQATT and SNEGSKA (reference sequence). The CDR3 coding sequence is TGCAGTGCTGAAGCCGGGACAGGGGGCACTGAAGCTTTCTTT. Translating gives CSAEAGTGGTEAFF.

This clonotype is judged medium-sized (0.01 to 0.1%). This sequence joins TRBV29-1 and TRBJ1-2, with a weak D call TRBD1 (5 bases). Germline V lookup: CDR1 SQVTM, CDR2 ANQGSEA. CDR3 length equals 12 residues. V was pared by 7 bases and J by 4 bases, with 13 bases between. CDR3 loop: CSGTGFPYGYTF. CDR3 DNA: TGCAGCGGCACAGGATTTCCCTATGGCTACACCTTC.

The chain couples TRBV6-6 to TRBJ2-7, with D unclear. Germline CDR1 MNHNY, CDR2 SVGAGI (reference sequence). V was shortened by 0 bases and J by 5 bases, with 14 bases between the two germline ends. This CDR3 spans 15 amino acids. The CDR3 sequence: CASSYSSDGYNEQYF. CDR3 bases: TGTGCCAGCAGTTACTCGTCGGACGGATACAACGAGCAGTACTTC.

Sample share makes this clonotype medium-sized. The gene calls are TRBV7-2 and TRBJ2-2, with D perhaps TRBD1 or TRBD2 (5 bases each). Germline loops: CDR1 SGHTA, CDR2 FQGNSA. Deletions cut 5 bases from V and 0 bases from J, with 16 bases between. The CDR3 loop spans 17 amino acids. The chain's CDR3 is CASSTLDGAANTGELFF. CDR3 DNA sequence: TGTGCCAGCAGCACTCTTGACGGGGCGGCGAACACCGGGGAGCTGTTTTTT.

This clonotype is categorized as medium-sized. The chain employs TRBV20-1 and TRBJ2-5, with D perhaps TRBD2 (5 bases). The CDR3 spans 13 residues. V lost 6 bases, J lost 5 bases, and 16 bases lay in between. CDR1 and CDR2 (germline): DFQATT, SNEGSKA (reference sequence). The CDR3 region has the DNA TGCAGTGCCACTAGTTGGGATGGGGAGACCCAGTACTTC. Protein product: CSATSWDGETQYF.

This clonotype ranks as large (0.1 to 1%). This chain joins TRBV10-2 and TRBJ2-1; 10 nucleotides line up with TRBD2. Germline V gives CDR1 WSHSY, CDR2 SAAADI. The CDR3 is 16 residues long. V dropped 4 bases and J dropped 10; count of bases not matched to a gene: 13. CDR3 amino acids: CASSGRTSGYLWEQFF. CDR3 DNA: TGCGCCAGCAGTGGGAGGACTAGCGGATACCTGTGGGAGCAGTTCTTC.

By share of the sample, this clonotype is large (0.1 to 1%). J is TRBJ2-1 and V is TRBV2; D not certain. The CDR3 loop spans 13 amino acids. Trimming removed 4 bases from V and 4 bases from J, with 8 bases in between. Germline assignment: CDR1 SNHLY and CDR2 FYNNEI. The CDR3 DNA follows: TGTGCCAGCAGTGGTCCCTCTTACAATGAGCAGTTCTTC. It specifies CASSGPSYNEQFF.

This clonotype was recorded only once. One end of the junction is discordant with germline, which a read error may explain. This sequence joins TRBV12-3 or TRBV12-4 and TRBJ2-1; no definite D call. This CDR3 contains 12 residues. CDR3 sequence: CASSFIYNEQLF. Here the CDR3 DNA reads TGTGCCAGCAGTTTTATTTACAACGAGCAGCTCTTC.

In its sample, this clonotype ranks as medium-sized. J is TRBJ1-2 and V is TRBV7-2; no reliable D call. This CDR3 spans 14 amino acids. Trimming removed 1 base from V and 5 bases from J, with 11 bases in between. The germline gives CDR1 SGHTA, CDR2 FQGNSA. The CDR3 is CASSLGFTVYGYTF. In nucleotides, the CDR3 is TGTGCCAGCAGCTTAGGGTTTACGGTGTATGGCTACACCTTC. The full variable domain, its missing parts supplied by reference TRBV7-2 and TRBJ1-2, is GAGVSQSPSNKVTEKGKDVELRCDPISGHTALYWYRQSLGQGLEFLIYFQGNSAPDKSGLPSDRFSAERTGGSVSTLTIQRTQQEDSAVYLCASSLGFTVYGYTFGSGTRLTVV.